There are a few counts of the clone carrying this T cell receptor beta chain. What it recognizes is unknown. These data belong to a study of beta chain features in type 1 diabetes. Study results and caveats: There was a moderate but significant shortening of TCRB CDR3s in all four CD4+ subsets of Type 1 diabetes patients. The study left unresolved whether HLA type influences TCRB rearrangement.

Isolated RNA was reverse transcribed in full, so expressed TCRB transcripts were sequenced. Assay used: immunoSEQ multiplex PCR; TCRdb lists only in-frame clones, some missing. The data hold 300,000 to 350,000 clones, with approximately 9.9% observed a single time. The length of the CDR3 is 14 residues. Germline V CDR1 and CDR2: SNHLY, FYNNEI. The V gene lost 3 bases and the J gene lost 2 bases, with 11 bases spanning the gap. This TCR derives from a man under 40 with type 1 diabetes. The sample was central memory CD4+ T cells from blood. The V call is TRBV2, the J call TRBJ2-7; D gene unclear. The CDR3 DNA reads TGTGCCAGCAGTGACGGGCGAAACCCCTACGAGCAGTACTTC. This translates into CASSDGRNPYEQYF.